Presented here are 14 T cell receptor beta chains from one specimen sequenced in a study of blood T cell repertoires in COVID-19 (dated by TCRdb to the early 2020s). Preparation of the library involved the immunoSEQ multiplex PCR assay. Entries here come from immuneACCESS through TCRdb and include only in-frame sequences with V and J called. Some clones fail to appear in such tables; in the studies checked, an unresolved V gene covers under half of the shortfall, and the cause of the remainder is unknown. Across this sample there are about 52,000 clones, with roughly 87% seen only once. Jointly, the top ten make up approximately 16% of the sample. The sample taken for sequencing was peripheral blood. These receptors came from a human donor with active COVID-19. The donor label of this sample is uncertain.

V gene TRBV27 combines with J gene TRBJ1-5, with TRBD1 identical over 7 bases. V trimming: 9 bases; J trimming: 0 bases; junction bases outside the gene matches: 8. Looked up from germline, CDR1 is MNHEY and CDR2 is SMNVEV (reference sequence). The CDR3 consists of 15 residues. CDR3: CARKNRGYSNQPQHF. The CDR3 DNA sequence: TGTGCCAGAAAGAACAGGGGCTATAGCAATCAGCCCCAGCATTTT.

With regard to this clone: Distinct nucleotide sequences in the sample also encode this CDR3. The V call is TRBV5-4, the J call TRBJ2-2, with 10 bases lining up with TRBD2. The germline gives CDR1 SGHNT, CDR2 YYREEE (reference sequence). With 0 bases clipped from V and 4 bases from J, the junction kept 0 bases outside the gene matches. The CDR3 runs 15 residues. CDR3 in amino acids: CASSLVAGGTGELFF. The CDR3 DNA follows: TGTGCCAGCAGCTTGGTAGCGGGAGGCACCGGGGAGCTGTTTTTT.

The chain couples TRBV5-1 to TRBJ2-7; 9 positions agree with TRBD1. Germline values: CDR1 SGHRS, CDR2 YFSETQ. V lost 4 bases and J lost 9; bases outside the gene matches: 5. The CDR3 extends over 12 amino acids. The CDR3 nucleotides read TGCGCCAGCAGCCCGGGACAGGGTACGCAGTACTTC. Amino acid sequence: CASSPGQGTQYF.

The J gene is TRBJ2-1, the V gene TRBV2, with D hard to call. This CDR3 has 10 residues. CDR1 SNHLY and CDR2 FYNNEI come from the germline V gene. V lost 5 bases and J lost 8, with 4 bases in between. CDR3 amino acids: CASSSDEQFF. The CDR3, as DNA: TGTGCCAGCAGTTCCGATGAGCAGTTCTTC.

The chain is built from TRBV4-3 and TRBJ2-1; TRBD2 matches 13 bases. CDR1 and CDR2 from the germline V gene are LGHNA and YSLEER. The J segment lost 7 bases and the V segment lost 4 bases, leaving 4 bases of the junction unmatched. The CDR3 is 15 residues long. The chain's CDR3 is CASSRLAGGANEQFF. In DNA form, the CDR3 reads TGCGCCAGCAGCCGACTAGCGGGGGGCGCGAATGAGCAGTTCTTC.

The J gene is TRBJ2-1, the V gene TRBV20-1, with D perhaps matching TRBD2 (6 bases). CDR1 DFQATT and CDR2 SNEGSKA come from the germline V gene (reference sequence). The CDR3 has 13 residues. The V gene lost 3 bases and the J gene lost 9 bases, with 15 bases spanning the gap. CDR3 in amino acids: CSASSGGAGEQFF. CDR3 bases: TGCAGTGCTAGTTCCGGCGGGGCGGGTGAGCAGTTCTTC.

The CDR3 spells CASSVPPQVANTGELFF. The DNA for the CDR3 is TGTGCCAGCAGCGTACCCCCCCAGGTAGCGAACACCGGGGAGCTGTTTTTT. This rearrangement joins TRBV9 to TRBJ2-2; D not resolved. Per germline, CDR1 SGDLS and CDR2 YYNGEE. Trimming took 1 base from V and 0 from J, leaving 13 bases between them. This CDR3 comprises 17 residues.

The rearrangement joins TRBV7-2 to TRBJ2-6; 9 bases are shared with TRBD1. Germline V gene lookup returns CDR1 SGHTA and CDR2 FQGNSA. V was pared by 4 bases and J by 0 bases, with 7 bases of the junction left unmatched. The CDR3 has 18 residues. The CDR3 DNA sequence: TGTGCCAGCAGCTCCTCCGGGACAGGGTTCTCTGGGGCCAACGTCCTGACTTTC. Translating it yields CASSSSGTGFSGANVLTF.

The J gene is TRBJ2-7, the V gene TRBV24-1, with a possible D match to TRBD1 (6 bases). Germline lookup yields CDR1 KGHDR and CDR2 SFDVKD. V was trimmed by 7 bases and J by 5 bases, leaving 17 bases between them. The CDR3 is made up of 14 amino acids. The CDR3 coding sequence is TGTGCCACCAGCCCAGGGGTGGGGTACAACGAGCAGTACTTC. It specifies CATSPGVGYNEQYF.

The chain combines TRBV24-1 with TRBJ2-3, with 8 bases fitting TRBD1. This CDR3 region has 16 residues. Germline CDR1 and CDR2: KGHDR and SFDVKD. The trim removed 3 bases at V and 4 bases at J, leaving 8 bases unmatched. The CDR3 here is CATSDPGRGRPDTQYF. For the CDR3, the DNA is TGTGCCACCAGTGATCCGGGCAGGGGGCGGCCAGATACGCAGTATTTT.

The J gene is TRBJ1-4, the V gene TRBV15; tentatively, D is TRBD1 (6 bases). The germline CDR1 and CDR2 sequences are LNHNV and YYDKDF (reference sequence). This CDR3 has 15 residues. V was cut by 5 bases and J by 4 bases, with 14 bases left in between. The CDR3 protein is CATSLWGLGNEKLFF. Written as DNA, the CDR3 is TGTGCCACCAGCCTCTGGGGGCTTGGTAATGAAAAACTGTTTTTT.

The rearrangement uses TRBV5-5 and TRBJ2-5; 7 bases match TRBD2. This CDR3 has 16 residues. Germline V CDR1 and CDR2: SGHKS, YYEKEE (reference sequence). V was pared by 0 bases and J by 2 bases, with 7 bases of the junction left unmatched. The CDR3 is CASSLGGAGPQETQYF. The CDR3 nucleotides read TGTGCCAGCAGCTTGGGCGGAGCGGGGCCGCAAGAGACCCAGTACTTC.

The V gene is TRBV20-1, the J gene TRBJ1-5; 8 bases are a match to TRBD1. Germline lookup yields CDR1 DFQATT and CDR2 SNEGSKA (reference sequence). V shed 3 bases, J shed 2 bases, and the junction held 6 bases outside the gene matches. The CDR3 runs 15 residues. CDR3 residues: CSASYPTGGNQPQHF. The CDR3, as DNA: TGCAGTGCTAGTTACCCGACAGGGGGCAATCAGCCCCAGCATTTT.

V usage is TRBV13 and J usage is TRBJ2-1, with 8 bases lining up with TRBD1. Germline V CDR1 and CDR2: PRHDT, FYEKMQ (reference sequence). CDR3 size: 15 residues. V was clipped by 8 bases and J by 8 bases; unmatched bases: 14. The CDR3 here is CASRSDGTGIHEQFF. The CDR3 DNA reads as TGTGCCAGCCGATCAGACGGGACAGGAATCCATGAGCAGTTCTTC.